These 22 T cell receptor beta chains originate from one sample sequenced in a study of PD-1 blockade in classical Hodgkin lymphoma. Clones were read by immunoSEQ multiplex PCR, and TCRdb kept only the in-frame ones, dropping some. The table records 150,000 or so clones, about 78% of them present only once. No patient escaped relapse after autologous stem cell transplantation, and brentuximab vedotin exposure varied. The source was peripheral blood mononuclear cells (PBMCs), collected before the second cycle of nivolumab. The receptors derive from a human donor with classical Hodgkin lymphoma.

The genes are TRBV12-5 and TRBJ2-7; D unresolved. The germline V gene encodes CDR1 LGHNT and CDR2 FRNRAP. The CDR3 is 12 residues long. Trimming cost V 7 bases and J 4 bases, with 11 bases left between them. CDR3 protein: CASAPNRYEQYF. Written as DNA, the CDR3 is TGTGCTAGTGCCCCAAATAGATACGAGCAGTACTTC.

CDR3 sequence: CASSSGQGLNSPLHF. CDR3 nucleotides: TGTGCCAGCAGCTCCGGACAGGGCTTAAATTCACCCCTCCACTTT. The rearrangement links TRBV5-6 to TRBJ1-6, with TRBD1 identical over 8 bases. The germline V gene encodes CDR1 SGHDT and CDR2 YYEEEE. CDR3 length equals 15 residues. V trimming: 3 bases; J trimming: 7 bases; junction bases outside the gene matches: 6.

The V and J genes are TRBV5-1 and TRBJ1-4; no clear D. CDR1 and CDR2 from the germline V gene are SGHRS and YFSETQ. The CDR3 is made up of 14 amino acids. Trimming took off 4 bases at V and 4 bases at J, with 11 bases between the two ends. The CDR3 region has the DNA TGCGCCAGCAGCAACCTCGGACGTAATGAAAAACTGTTTTTT. It codes for CASSNLGRNEKLFF.

This chain uses TRBV4-3 with TRBJ2-4; D possibly corresponds to TRBD1 (6 bases). CDR3 length: 14 amino acids. The V gene's germline CDR1 is LGHNA and CDR2 YSLEER. V was clipped by 5 bases and J by 5 bases, with 13 bases between them. The CDR3 nucleotides read TGCGCCAGCAGCTTATCACAGGGAGAAAACATTCAGTACTTC. Protein sequence: CASSLSQGENIQYF.

This sequence joins TRBV18 and TRBJ1-2, with 8 positions matching TRBD1. After removal of 3 bases from V and 5 bases from J, the junction contained 20 bases not matched to a gene. From germline, CDR1 is KGHSH and CDR2 LQKENI. The CDR3 length is 19 residues. The CDR3 sequence: CASSPRLQGAYGRAYGYTF. DNA for the CDR3: TGTGCCAGCTCACCTCGGCTCCAGGGGGCTTACGGGAGAGCTTATGGCTACACCTTC.

The CDR3 sequence: CASSESGFNEQFF. In DNA, the CDR3 is TGTGCCAGCAGTGAGTCAGGGTTCAATGAGCAGTTCTTC. The chain couples TRBV6-1 to TRBJ2-1; D is possibly TRBD1 (5 bases). CDR3 length: 13 residues. From germline, CDR1 is MNHNS and CDR2 SASEGT. V gave up 3 bases and J gave up 6 bases, with 9 bases separating them.

This chain links TRBV6-1 with TRBJ2-5; D not resolved. The V end was cut by 5 bases, the J end by 5 bases, with 9 bases between. Germline V gives CDR1 MNHNS, CDR2 SASEGT. The CDR3 runs 12 residues. In DNA form, the CDR3 reads TGTGCCAGCAGTAGGTCGGAGGAGACCCAGTACTTC. The encoded protein is CASSRSEETQYF.

V and J are TRBV27 and TRBJ2-1, with TRBD2 matching over 11 bases. V was pared by 4 bases and J by 3 bases, with 5 bases of the junction left unmatched. From germline, CDR1 is MNHEY and CDR2 SMNVEV (reference sequence). CDR3 length equals 16 residues. DNA for the CDR3: TGTGCCAGCAGTTCGGGGACTAGCGGAAACTACAATGAGCAGTTCTTC. Translation: CASSSGTSGNYNEQFF.

The chain links TRBV6-1 to TRBJ1-2; no clear D gene. V was cut by 0 bases and J by 0 bases, with 8 bases left in between. Germline V gives CDR1 MNHNS, CDR2 SASEGT. The CDR3 length is 15 residues. CDR3 in DNA: TGTGCCAGCAGTGAAGCGCTCACAACTAACTATGGCTACACCTTC. This codes for CASSEALTTNYGYTF.

The gene calls are TRBV7-2 and TRBJ1-2; D not resolved. The CDR3 has 14 amino acids. Germline V gives CDR1 SGHTA, CDR2 FQGNSA. V dropped 3 bases and J dropped 3 bases, with 11 bases sitting between them. CDR3 DNA sequence: TGTGCCAGCAGCTTCTTACCCCGGGACTATGGCTACACCTTC. Protein: CASSFLPRDYGYTF.

The genes are TRBV4-1 and TRBJ2-1, with 12 bases aligning to TRBD2. The CDR3 runs 16 residues. Trimming took 4 bases from V and 5 from J; bases not matched to a gene: 6. CDR1 and CDR2 from the germline V gene are MGHRA and YSYEKL. In DNA form, the CDR3 reads TGCGCCAGCAGCCTTAGACTAGCGGGAGATAACAATGAGCAGTTCTTC. Its protein product is CASSLRLAGDNNEQFF.

This chain connects TRBV10-3 to TRBJ2-2; no firm D call. This CDR3 contains 12 residues. Trimming left V 5 bases short and J 6 bases short, with 7 bases between. Germline values: CDR1 ENHRY, CDR2 SYGVKD. In DNA form, the CDR3 reads TGTGCCATCAGTCACCAGGCCGGGGAGCTGTTTTTT. It translates to CAISHQAGELFF.

The chain has TRBV9 and TRBJ1-6, with 8 bases fitting TRBD1. Germline assignment: CDR1 SGDLS and CDR2 YYNGEE. Germline trimming cut 2 bases from V and 9 bases from J; bases unmatched to any gene: 7. This CDR3 has 15 residues. This chain's CDR3 is CASSVGQGAGSPLHF. The CDR3 DNA sequence: TGTGCCAGCAGCGTCGGACAGGGTGCGGGTTCACCCCTCCACTTT.

V and J are TRBV27 and TRBJ1-1; 11 bases are shared with TRBD1. Germline-derived CDR1 and CDR2 are MNHEY and SMNVEV (reference sequence). V trimming: 2 bases; J trimming: 3 bases; junction bases outside the gene matches: 8. The CDR3 sequence is 17 residues long. CDR3 sequence reads: CASSLAHRTGGHTEAFF. CDR3 bases: TGTGCCAGCAGTTTAGCTCATCGGACAGGGGGCCACACTGAAGCTTTCTTT.

The V call is TRBV6-6, the J call TRBJ2-5; D possibly matches TRBD1 or TRBD2 (5 bases each). The V gene's germline CDR1 is MNHNY and CDR2 SVGAGI (reference sequence). Trimming cost V 6 bases and J 1 base, with 9 bases left between them. This CDR3 is 13 amino acids long. The CDR3 DNA is TGTGCCAGCAGGAGGGGCCGCCAAGAGACCCAGTACTTC. Translated: CASRRGRQETQYF.

The chain uses TRBV2 and TRBJ2-5; D gene unclear. Germline CDR1 and CDR2: SNHLY and FYNNEI. The length of the CDR3 is 14 residues. The V and J ends lost 10 bases and 6 bases respectively, with 21 bases between them. The CDR3 nucleotides are TGTGCCACCATCAAAGGCGGCTTGGAGAAGACCCAGTACTTC. It is translated as CATIKGGLEKTQYF.

V and J are TRBV29-1 and TRBJ2-2; D gene uncertain. The V gene's germline CDR1 is SQVTM and CDR2 ANQGSEA. Trimming left V 5 bases short and J 1 base short, with 11 bases between. The CDR3 length is 14 residues. The CDR3 sequence is CSVRPQRNTGELFF. The CDR3 DNA reads TGCAGCGTTCGGCCTCAGAGGAACACCGGGGAGCTGTTTTTT.

The V call is TRBV7-7, the J call TRBJ2-2, with unresolved D. Looked up from germline, CDR1 is SSHAT and CDR2 is FNYEAQ (reference sequence). CDR3 length equals 13 residues. Here the CDR3 reads CAIRERSTGELFF. CDR3 in DNA: TGTGCTATTAGAGAGAGGAGCACCGGGGAGCTGTTTTTT.

In this sample, this clone turned up once. The rearrangement links TRBV11-2 to TRBJ1-2; 11 nucleotides line up with TRBD1. Losses at the gene ends were 0 bases for V and 12 bases for J; bases not matched to a gene: 9. The CDR3 covers 15 residues. Germline V gives CDR1 SGHAT, CDR2 FQNNGV. The CDR3 loop reads CASSLELGTGGRDTF. CDR3 sequence (DNA): TGTGCCAGCAGCTTAGAATTGGGGACAGGGGGAAGGGACACCTTC.

The chain employs TRBV5-1 and TRBJ1-6; D gene uncertain. The CDR3 spans 15 residues. Trimming left V 0 bases short and J 5 bases short, with 9 bases between. Germline V lookup: CDR1 SGHRS, CDR2 YFSETQ. CDR3 protein: CASSLETTNNSPLHF. In DNA form, the CDR3 reads TGCGCCAGCAGCTTGGAGACAACCAATAATTCACCCCTCCACTTT. The full variable domain, in which reference TRBV5-1 and TRBJ1-6 provide the parts outside the CDR3, is KAGVTQTPRYLIKTRGQQVTLSCSPISGHRSVSWYQQTPGQGLQFLFEYFSETQRNKGNFPGRFSGRQFSNSRSEMNVSTLELGDSALYLCASSLETTNNSPLHFGNGTRLTVT.

The chain is built from TRBV7-3 and TRBJ2-3; D remains ambiguous. V lost 2 bases to trimming and J lost 6 bases, with 21 bases between them. Germline V gene data show CDR1 as SGHTA and CDR2 as FQGTGA. The CDR3 extends over 17 amino acids. CDR3: CASSLATSLPFGDTQYF. In nucleotides, the CDR3 is TGTGCCAGCAGCTTAGCCACGAGCCTCCCGTTTGGGGATACGCAGTATTTT.

V gene TRBV7-2 combines with J gene TRBJ1-1; D possibly corresponds to TRBD1 (5 bases). The CDR3 has 16 amino acids. Germline CDR1 SGHTA, CDR2 FQGNSA. V shed 2 bases and J shed 1 base, with 14 bases lying between them. The CDR3 DNA follows: TGTGCCAGCAGCTTATGGGGTTTTGGGGGGAACACTGAAGCTTTCTTT. It specifies CASSLWGFGGNTEAFF.